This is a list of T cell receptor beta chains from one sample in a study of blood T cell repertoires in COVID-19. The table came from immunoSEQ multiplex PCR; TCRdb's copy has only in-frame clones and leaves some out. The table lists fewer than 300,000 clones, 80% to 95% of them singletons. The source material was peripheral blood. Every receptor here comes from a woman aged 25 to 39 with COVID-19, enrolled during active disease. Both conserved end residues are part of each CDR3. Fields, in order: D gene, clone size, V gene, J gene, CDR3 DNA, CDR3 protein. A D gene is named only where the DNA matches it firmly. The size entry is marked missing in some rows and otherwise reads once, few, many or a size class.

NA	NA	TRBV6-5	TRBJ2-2	TGTGCCAGCAGCTCAGGGGGGACCACCGGGGAGCTGTTTTTT	CASSSGGTTGELFF
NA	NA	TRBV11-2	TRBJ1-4	TGTGCCAGCAGCGAGGGCCCCCAGGGGAATGAAAAACTGTTTTTT	CASSEGPQGNEKLFF
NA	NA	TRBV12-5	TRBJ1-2	TGTGCTAGTGGACCGGGGGGCGCAGGCTATGGCTACACCTTC	CASGPGGAGYGYTF
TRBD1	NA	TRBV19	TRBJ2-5	TGTGCCAGTAGCCTAAACAGGGGTGAGACCCAGTACTTC	CASSLNRGETQYF
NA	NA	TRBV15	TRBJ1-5	TGTGCCACCAGCAGAGATATGCGAAACAATCAGCCCCAGCATTTT	CATSRDMRNNQPQHF
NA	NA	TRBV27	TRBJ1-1	TGTGCCAGCAGTTTAAACGGGAACACTGAAGCTTTCTTT	CASSLNGNTEAFF
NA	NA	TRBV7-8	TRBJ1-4	TGTGCCAGCAGCACCGGACAGACAACTAATGAAAAACTGTTTTTT	CASSTGQTTNEKLFF
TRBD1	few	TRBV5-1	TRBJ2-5	TGCGCCAGCAGCCTACAGGGGCTCCAAGAGACCCAGTACTTC	CASSLQGLQETQYF
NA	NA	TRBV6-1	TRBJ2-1	TGTGCCAGCAGTGACCGGGAAAGGTCCTACAATGAGCAGTTCTTC	CASSDRERSYNEQFF
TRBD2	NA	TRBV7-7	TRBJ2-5	TGTGCCAGCAGCTTAACCCGGGGGGGCGGGAGTGTCCAGTACTTC	CASSLTRGGGSVQYF
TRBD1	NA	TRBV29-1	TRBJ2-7	TGCAGCGTCGCCGGACAGGCCTACGAGCAGTACTTC	CSVAGQAYEQYF
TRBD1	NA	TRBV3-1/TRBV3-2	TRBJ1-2	TGTGCCAGCAGCCACGGGACAGTCGAAAATGGCTACACCTTC	CASSHGTVENGYTF
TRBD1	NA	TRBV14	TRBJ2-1	TGTGCCAGCAGCCATGACAGGGACAATGAGCAGTTCTTC	CASSHDRDNEQFF
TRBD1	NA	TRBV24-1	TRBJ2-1	TGTGCCACCAGTGATCCGGGACAGGGGTTGTTCTTC	CATSDPGQGLFF
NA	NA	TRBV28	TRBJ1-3	TGTGCCAGCAGTTCGACAGGCTCTGGAAACACCATATATTTT	CASSSTGSGNTIYF
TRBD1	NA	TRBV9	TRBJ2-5	TGTGCCAGCAGCGTAGAAAGGGGGCAGGGGCTAGAGACCCAGTACTTC	CASSVERGQGLETQYF